The next 2 T cell receptor beta chains were all read from a single sample in a study of shared clonotypes between healthy human individuals. TCRdb's copy holds only in-frame clones and misses some; the assay was immunoSEQ multiplex PCR. This sample carries approximately 1.1 million clones, around three quarters of them seen once, and the ten largest clones take 0.52%. Source material: memory CD4+ T cells from PBMCs. Indicated subset: CD45RA-negative fraction. The receptors shown here come from a man aged 18 to 29 in good health. Some clones in this sample may be carry-over from other donors' samples.

About this clone: Within the sample, other DNA sequences also encode this same CDR3. The chain carries TRBV28 and TRBJ1-2; TRBD1 might be the D (5 bases). CDR3 length equals 16 residues. V dropped 6 bases and J dropped 5 bases, with 22 bases sitting between them. Germline CDR1 is MDHEN and CDR2 is SYDVKM. This CDR3 is CASSQGLRVRAYGYTF. CDR3 nucleotides: TGTGCCAGCAGCCAGGGCCTCCGTGTACGGGCTTATGGCTACACCTTC.

V is TRBV28 and J is TRBJ1-1, with D possibly TRBD1 on 5 matching bases. The germline V and J ends were trimmed by 8 bases and 1 base, with 11 bases remaining between them. This CDR3 contains 13 residues. CDR1 is MDHEN and CDR2 is SYDVKM in the germline V gene. Here the CDR3 reads CASPWGGNTEAFF. The CDR3 coding sequence is TGTGCCAGCCCCTGGGGGGGGAACACTGAAGCTTTCTTT.